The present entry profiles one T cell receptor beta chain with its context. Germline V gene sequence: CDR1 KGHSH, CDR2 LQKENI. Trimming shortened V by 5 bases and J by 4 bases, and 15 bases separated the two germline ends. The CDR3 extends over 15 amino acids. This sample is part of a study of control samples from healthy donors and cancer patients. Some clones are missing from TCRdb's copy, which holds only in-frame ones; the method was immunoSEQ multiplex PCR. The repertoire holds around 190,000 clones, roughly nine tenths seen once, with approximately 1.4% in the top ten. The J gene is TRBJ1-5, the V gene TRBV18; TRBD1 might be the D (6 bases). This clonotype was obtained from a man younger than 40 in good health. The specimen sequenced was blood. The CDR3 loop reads CASSKDRSLNQPQHF. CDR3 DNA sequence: TGTGCCAGCTCAAAAGACAGGAGTCTGAATCAGCCCCAGCATTTT.